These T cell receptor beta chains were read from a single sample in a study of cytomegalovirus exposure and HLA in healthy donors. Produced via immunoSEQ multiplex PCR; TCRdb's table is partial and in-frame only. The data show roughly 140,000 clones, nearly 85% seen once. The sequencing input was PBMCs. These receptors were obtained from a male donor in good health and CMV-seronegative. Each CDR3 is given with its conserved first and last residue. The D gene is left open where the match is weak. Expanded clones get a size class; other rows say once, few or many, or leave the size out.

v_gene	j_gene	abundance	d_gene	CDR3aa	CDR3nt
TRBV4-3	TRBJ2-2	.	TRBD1	CASRVTGFNTGELFF	TGCGCCAGCAGGGTGACAGGGTTTAACACCGGGGAGCTGTTTTTT
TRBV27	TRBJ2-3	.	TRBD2	CASRSGTSGKTQYF	TGTGCCAGCAGGTCCGGGACTAGCGGAAAAACGCAGTATTTT
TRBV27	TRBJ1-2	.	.	CASSRDSPYGDYGYTF	TGTGCCAGCAGCCGGGACTCTCCCTATGGCGACTATGGCTACACCTTC
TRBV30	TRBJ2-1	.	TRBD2	CAWSSGGYNEQFF	TGTGCCTGGAGTAGCGGGGGTTACAATGAGCAGTTCTTC
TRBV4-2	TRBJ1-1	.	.	CASSQGGETTEAFF	TGTGCCAGCAGCCAAGGCGGTGAGACCACTGAAGCTTTCTTT
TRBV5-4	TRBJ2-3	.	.	CASSGNRRSTDTQYF	TGTGCCAGCAGCGGAAACAGGAGATCCACAGATACGCAGTATTTT
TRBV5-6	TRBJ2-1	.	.	CASSLDVGTYNEQFF	TGTGCCAGCAGCTTGGACGTCGGGACCTACAATGAGCAGTTCTTC
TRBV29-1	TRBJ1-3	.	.	CSARDNSGNTIYF	TGCAGCGCCCGGGACAACTCTGGAAACACCATATATTTT
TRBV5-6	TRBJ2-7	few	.	CASSSEHGSKNLYEQYF	TGTGCCAGCAGCTCGGAACACGGGTCAAAGAACCTCTACGAGCAGTACTTC
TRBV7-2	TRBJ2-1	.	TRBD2	CASSPTSGVRNEQFF	TGTGCCAGCAGCCCAACTAGCGGGGTACGCAATGAGCAGTTCTTC
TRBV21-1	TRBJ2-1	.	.	CASSSLAGDSYNEQFF	TGTGCCAGCAGCAGCTTAGCGGGAGACTCCTACAATGAGCAGTTCTTC
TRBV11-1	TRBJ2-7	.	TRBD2	CASSRGTSGSYEQYF	TGTGCCAGCAGCCGCGGGACTAGCGGATCCTACGAGCAGTACTTC
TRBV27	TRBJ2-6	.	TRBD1	CASSRQGASSGANVLTF	TGTGCCAGCAGTAGACAGGGGGCCAGCTCTGGGGCCAACGTCCTGACTTTC
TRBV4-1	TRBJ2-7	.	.	CASSQGPSVSYEQYF	TGCGCCAGCAGCCAAGGCCCTAGCGTCTCCTACGAGCAGTACTTC
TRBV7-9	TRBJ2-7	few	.	CASSPGWEFCEQYF	TGTGCCAGCAGCCCGGGGTGGGAATTTTGCGAGCAGTACTTC
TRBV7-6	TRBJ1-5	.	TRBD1	CASSLEGGGQSVRGQPQHF	TGTGCCAGCAGCTTAGAAGGAGGGGGACAGTCAGTCCGCGGGCAGCCCCAGCATTTT
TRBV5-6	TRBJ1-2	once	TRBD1	CASSLAPRQGGYGYTF	TGTGCCAGCAGCTTGGCCCCTAGACAGGGTGGATATGGCTACACCTTC